The 3 T cell receptor beta chains below were found in one sample sequenced in a study of tumor and adjacent non-tumor tissue in lung cancer. TCRbeta libraries were built with three rounds of nested PCR, modified from ARM-PCR. In TCRdb, the multiplex PCR reads were re-called with MiXCR into one record per CDR3 protein. The sample yields about 50,000 distinct CDR3 sequences, 74% seen once. This sample's RNA came from whole unsorted tissue. This non-tumor lung sample came from over 3 cm beyond the tumor edge. Sequencing was performed on distant non-tumor lung tissue. The receptors shown here come from a woman between 55 and 75 years old with non-small cell lung cancer.

Many counts were recorded for this clonotype. The rearrangement joins TRBV20-1 to TRBJ2-6; D ambiguous. Trimming left V 3 bases short and J 7 bases short, with 10 bases between. Germline V CDR1 and CDR2: DFQATT, SNEGSKA (reference sequence). CDR3 length: 13 amino acids. The CDR3 sequence is CSARPPGANVLTF. The CDR3 DNA reads TGCAGTGCTAGGCCTCCCGGAGCCAACGTCCTGACTTTC.

Regarding this clonotype: This may be a read error: a much more frequent sequence differs by one nucleotide. V is TRBV15 and J is TRBJ1-2; TRBD1 aligns across 9 bases. Germline CDR1 and CDR2: LNHNV and YYDKDF (reference sequence). This CDR3 contains 15 residues. This chain's CDR3 is CASSTGQGFDYGYTF. The CDR3 DNA sequence: TGTGCCTCCAGCACCGGACAGGGGTTTGACTATGGCTACACCTTC.

This chain connects TRBV11-2 to TRBJ2-1, with D perhaps matching TRBD1 (6 bases). The germline CDR1 and CDR2 sequences are SGHAT and FQNNGV. This CDR3 has 17 amino acids. V was trimmed by 0 bases and J by 2 bases, leaving 14 bases between them. This chain's CDR3 is CASSLEQGYYPYNEQFF. In DNA form, the CDR3 reads TGTGCCAGCAGCTTAGAACAGGGATATTACCCCTACAATGAGCAGTTCTTC.